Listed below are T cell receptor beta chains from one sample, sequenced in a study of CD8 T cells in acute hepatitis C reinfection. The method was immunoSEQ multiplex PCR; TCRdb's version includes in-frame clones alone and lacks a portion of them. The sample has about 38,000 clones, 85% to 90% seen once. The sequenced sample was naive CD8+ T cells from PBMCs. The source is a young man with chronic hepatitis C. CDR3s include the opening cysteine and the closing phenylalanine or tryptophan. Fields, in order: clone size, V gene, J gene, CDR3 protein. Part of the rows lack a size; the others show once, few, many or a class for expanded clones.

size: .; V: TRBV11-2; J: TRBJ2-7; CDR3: CASSLSEAGHYEQYF
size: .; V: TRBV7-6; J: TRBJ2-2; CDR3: CAGRSFADTGELFF
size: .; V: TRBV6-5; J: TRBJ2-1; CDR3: CASSQTSRTYNEQFF
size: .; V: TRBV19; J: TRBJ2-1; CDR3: CASSIGSLGRTDNEQFF
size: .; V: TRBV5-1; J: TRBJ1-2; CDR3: CASSLNRASYGYTF
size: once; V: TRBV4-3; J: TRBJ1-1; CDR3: CASSQHVGANTEAFF
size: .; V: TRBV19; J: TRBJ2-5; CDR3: CASSALLAGGPQETQYF
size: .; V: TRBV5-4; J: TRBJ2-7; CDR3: CASSLDQRDYEQYF
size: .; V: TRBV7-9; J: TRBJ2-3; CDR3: CASLEGTGGPKDTQYF
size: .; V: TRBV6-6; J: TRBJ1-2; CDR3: CASSPLPGHGYTF
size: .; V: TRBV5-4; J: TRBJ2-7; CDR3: CASSLDAMEQYF
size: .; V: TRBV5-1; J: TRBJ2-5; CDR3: CASSLALFGDSQETQYF
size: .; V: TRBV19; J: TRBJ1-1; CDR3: CATSPRRVRNTEAFF
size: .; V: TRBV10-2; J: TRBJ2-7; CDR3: CASSESSPGQIYEQYF
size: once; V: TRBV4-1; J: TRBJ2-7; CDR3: CASSPLSGVLYEQYF
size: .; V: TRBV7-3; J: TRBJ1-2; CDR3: CASSLGQGDYGYTF
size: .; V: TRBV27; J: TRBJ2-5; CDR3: CASSSTGGWETQYF
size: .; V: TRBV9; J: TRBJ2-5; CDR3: CASSVNQNKVGQYF
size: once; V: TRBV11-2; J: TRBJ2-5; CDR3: CASTLDRDQETQYF
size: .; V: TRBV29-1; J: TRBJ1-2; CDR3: CSAEGKDDYGYTF
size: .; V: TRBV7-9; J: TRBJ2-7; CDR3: CASSPSYEQYF
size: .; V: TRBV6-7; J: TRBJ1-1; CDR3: CASSSRDRWRVTEAFF
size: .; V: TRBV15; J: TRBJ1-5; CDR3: CATGSGVYSNQPQHF
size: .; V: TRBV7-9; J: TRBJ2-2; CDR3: CASSSPTTPGHTNTGELFF
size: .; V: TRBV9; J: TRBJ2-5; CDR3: CASSEPGHPETQYF
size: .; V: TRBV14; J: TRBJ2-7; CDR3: CASSPVSSYEQYF